This T cell receptor beta chain was found in a study of blood T cell repertoires in COVID-19. Study-wide background: There were acute and convalescent COVID-19 samples, and they came from the United States, Italy and Spain.

Seattle-derived patients entered the study during active infection and were followed longitudinally. After removal of 3 bases from V and 5 bases from J, the junction contained 4 bases not matched to a gene. Per the germline V gene, CDR1 is SGDLS and CDR2 is YYNGEE. This CDR3 is built from 15 residues. Profiled with immunoSEQ multiplex PCR; TCRdb holds only in-frame clones, not every one. This table has about 230,000 clones, approximately 85% appearing once. The material sequenced was peripheral blood. The TCR comes from a man between 45 and 60 years old with COVID-19, enrolled during active disease. The gene calls are TRBV9 and TRBJ2-5; TRBD2 agrees at 13 bases. DNA of the CDR3: TGTGCCAGCAGCGCGGGACTAGCGGGGCGCGAGACCCAGTACTTC. It codes for CASSAGLAGRETQYF.